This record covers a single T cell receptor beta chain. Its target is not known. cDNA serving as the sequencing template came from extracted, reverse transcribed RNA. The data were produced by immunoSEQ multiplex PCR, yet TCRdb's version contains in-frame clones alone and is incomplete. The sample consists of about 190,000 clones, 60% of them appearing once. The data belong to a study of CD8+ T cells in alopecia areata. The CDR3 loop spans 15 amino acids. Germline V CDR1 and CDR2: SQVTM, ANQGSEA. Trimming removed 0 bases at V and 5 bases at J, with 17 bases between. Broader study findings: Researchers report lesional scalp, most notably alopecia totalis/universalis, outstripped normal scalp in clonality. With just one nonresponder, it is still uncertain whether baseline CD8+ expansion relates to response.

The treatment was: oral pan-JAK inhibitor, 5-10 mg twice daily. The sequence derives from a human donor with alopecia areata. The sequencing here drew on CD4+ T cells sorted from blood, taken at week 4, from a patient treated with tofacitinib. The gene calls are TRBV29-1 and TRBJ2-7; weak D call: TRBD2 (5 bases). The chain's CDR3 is CSVEEARISGHEQYF. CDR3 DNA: TGCAGCGTTGAAGAAGCTAGGATCAGCGGCCACGAGCAGTACTTC.